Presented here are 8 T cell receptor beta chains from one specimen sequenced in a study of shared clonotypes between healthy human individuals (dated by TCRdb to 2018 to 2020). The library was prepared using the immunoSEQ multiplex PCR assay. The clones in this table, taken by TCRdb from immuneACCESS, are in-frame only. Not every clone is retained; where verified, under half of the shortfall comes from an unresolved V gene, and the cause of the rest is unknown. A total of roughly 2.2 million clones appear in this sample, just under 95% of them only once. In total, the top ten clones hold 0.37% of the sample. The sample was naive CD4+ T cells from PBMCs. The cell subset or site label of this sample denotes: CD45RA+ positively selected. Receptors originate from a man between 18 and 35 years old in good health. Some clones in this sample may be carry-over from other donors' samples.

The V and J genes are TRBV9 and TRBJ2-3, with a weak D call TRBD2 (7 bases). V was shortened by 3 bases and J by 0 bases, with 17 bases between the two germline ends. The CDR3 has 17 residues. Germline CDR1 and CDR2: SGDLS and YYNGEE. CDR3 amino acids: CASSEGRAGASTDTQYF. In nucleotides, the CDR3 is TGTGCCAGCAGCGAGGGGAGGGCGGGGGCTAGCACAGATACGCAGTATTTT.

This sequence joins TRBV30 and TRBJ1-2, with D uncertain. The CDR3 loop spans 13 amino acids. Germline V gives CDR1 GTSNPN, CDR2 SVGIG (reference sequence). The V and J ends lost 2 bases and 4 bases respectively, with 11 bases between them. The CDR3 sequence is CAWSSGGGYGYTF. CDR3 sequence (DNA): TGTGCCTGGAGTAGTGGAGGCGGCTATGGCTACACCTTC.

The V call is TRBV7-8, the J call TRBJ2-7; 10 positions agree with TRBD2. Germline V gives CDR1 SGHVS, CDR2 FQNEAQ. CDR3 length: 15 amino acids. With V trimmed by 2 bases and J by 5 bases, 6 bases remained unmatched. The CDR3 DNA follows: TGTGCCAGCAGCTTAAGAGCGGGAGGGGCGAACGAGCAGTACTTC. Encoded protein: CASSLRAGGANEQYF. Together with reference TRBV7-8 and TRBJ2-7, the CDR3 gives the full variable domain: GAGVSQSPRYKVAKRGQDVALRCDPISGHVSLFWYQQALGQGPEFLTYFQNEAQLDKSGLPSDRFFAERPEGSVSTLKIQRTQQEDSAVYLCASSLRAGGANEQYFGPGTRLTVT.

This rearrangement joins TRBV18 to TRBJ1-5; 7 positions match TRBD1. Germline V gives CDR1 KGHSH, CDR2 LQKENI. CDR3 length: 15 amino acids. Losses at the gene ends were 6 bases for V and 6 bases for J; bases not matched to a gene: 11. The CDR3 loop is CASSPGRGLSQPQHF. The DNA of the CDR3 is TGTGCCAGCTCCCCCGGCAGGGGGTTAAGTCAGCCCCAGCATTTT.

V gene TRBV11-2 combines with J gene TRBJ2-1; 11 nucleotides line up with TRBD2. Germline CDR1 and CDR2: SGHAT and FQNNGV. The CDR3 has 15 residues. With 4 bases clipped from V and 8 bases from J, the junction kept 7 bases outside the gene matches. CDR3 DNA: TGTGCCAGCAGCTCCCGACTAGCGGGACTGCATGAGCAGTTCTTC. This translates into CASSSRLAGLHEQFF.

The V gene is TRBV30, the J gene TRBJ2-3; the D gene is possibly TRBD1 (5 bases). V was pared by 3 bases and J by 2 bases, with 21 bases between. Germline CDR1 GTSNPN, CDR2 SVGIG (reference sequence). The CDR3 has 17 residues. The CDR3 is CAWRWGKGLGHTDTQYF. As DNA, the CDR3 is TGTGCCTGGAGGTGGGGCAAGGGGCTCGGACACACAGATACGCAGTATTTT.

Here the CDR3 reads CASSVRGDKVGETQYF. The CDR3 nucleotides read TGTGCCAGCAGCGTCAGAGGGGATAAAGTCGGGGAGACCCAGTACTTC. The J gene is TRBJ2-5, the V gene TRBV9; D tentatively fits TRBD1 or TRBD2 (5 bases each). Germline V gives CDR1 SGDLS, CDR2 YYNGEE. This CDR3 has 16 residues. The V gene lost 2 bases and the J gene lost 5 bases, with 19 bases spanning the gap.

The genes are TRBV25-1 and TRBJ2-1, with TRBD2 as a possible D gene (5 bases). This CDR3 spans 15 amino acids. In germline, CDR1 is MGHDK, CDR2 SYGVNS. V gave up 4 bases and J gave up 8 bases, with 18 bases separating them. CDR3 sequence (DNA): TGTGCCAGCAGTGTGGGCCAAACTCTAGCAGATGAGCAGTTCTTC. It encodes CASSVGQTLADEQFF. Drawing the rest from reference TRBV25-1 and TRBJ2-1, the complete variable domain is EADIYQTPRYLVIGTGKKITLECSQTMGHDKMYWYQQDPGMELHLIHYSYGVNSTEKGDLSSESTVSRIRTEHFPLTLESARPSHTSQYLCASSVGQTLADEQFFGPGTRLTVL.